The present T cell receptor (beta chain) was sequenced within a study of CD8 T cells in ankylosing spondylitis (dated by TCRdb to the late 2010s). Regarding the study in general: The study profiled T cell receptor beta repertoires in healthy donors and ankylosing spondylitis patients to find disease-linked TCR variants. The full study cohort was made up of approximately 24 ankylosing spondylitis patients and 108 healthy donors. Peripheral blood samples were taken, and synovial fluid was additionally collected from ankylosing spondylitis patients.

From cysteine to phenylalanine, the CDR3 is 12 amino acids long. Only the CDR3 portion is preserved as DNA: 36 bases, with reading frame beginning at the first base. The germline V gene (reference sequence) sets CDR1 to LNHDA and CDR2 to SQIVND. Between the V and J ends, shortened by 9 bases and 3 bases respectively, the junction contains 11 bases. The count of this clonotype is one. Its antigen has not been determined. No per-base quality is available; no much larger clone lies one base away. These reads were obtained on an Illumina HiSeq 2500. Quantitative 5'-RACE with molecular barcodes was the method used to prepare the TCR beta libraries. For the original study's pipeline: To identify disease-linked TCR variants, a new computational method was used, one built on a probabilistic model of VDJ rearrangement. Using fastp trimming at Q25 and MiXCR clonotype assembly, TCRdb reanalyzed the public sequencing data and kept in-frame beta chains. Rows merge per CDR3 protein into single entries with the most common DNA and genes. TCRdb's processing, not the authors' own work, is the source of the V and J calls. The sample has 200,000 to 250,000 distinct CDR3 sequences on record, around 32% of them singletons. Of the sample, 4% to 5% falls within the top ten clones.

The paper's findings and limits, for the study overall: Some motif variants were previously reported in synovial fluid and blood of reactive arthritis patients, suggesting common disease-initiation mechanisms. The disease-linked clones were reported as significantly enriched in matched synovial fluid samples from ankylosing spondylitis patients. A TCR beta motif made up of several highly homologous amino acid variants appeared to be characteristic of blood from ankylosing spondylitis patients. The disease-linked clones had a CD8+ phenotype and were found at relatively low frequencies in peripheral blood.

This receptor was identified in a male donor with ankylosing spondylitis or in good health (not recorded which). The chain is assembled from TRBV19 and TRBJ1-2; too little of a D gene remains to name it. Sequenced input: blood, either unsorted or a sorted T cell fraction (not recorded which). DNA sequence: TGTGCCAGCGAAGGTTCCGACTATGGCTACACCTTC. This is translated as CASEGSDYGYTF. The entire variable domain, with the stretches around the CDR3 drawn from the reference TRBV19 and TRBJ1-2 proteins, is DGGITQSPKYLFRKEGQNVTLSCEQNLNHDAMYWYRQDPGQGLRLIYYSQIVNDFQKGDIAEGYSVSREKKESFPLTVTSAQKNPTAFYLCASEGSDYGYTFGSGTRLTVV.